This T cell receptor (beta chain) was found in a study of blood T cells in healthy people across ages. Trimming pared 3 bases from V and 3 bases from J, leaving 8 bases between. The length of the CDR3 is 13 residues. With a J-beta primer mix and a sample-barcoded 5' primer, a second PCR ran about 6 to 11 cycles. One entry per CDR3 protein, called by TCRdb with MiXCR from the 5' RACE reads. This sample carries 550,000 to 700,000 distinct CDR3 sequences, 25% to 30% of them seen once, and the ten largest clones take roughly 20%. This clonotype has more than one count but fewer than ten. What was sequenced was blood. The clonotype originates from a woman in her 70s in good health. This sequence joins TRBV12-3 or TRBV12-4 and TRBJ1-1, with unresolved D. CDR3 DNA: TGTGCCAGCAGTTTTTCGGGGTACACTGAAGCTTTCTTT. Protein sequence: CASSFSGYTEAFF.